The 23 T cell receptor beta chains in this list originate from one sample, sequenced in a study of blood T cell repertoires in COVID-19. Data came from immunoSEQ multiplex PCR; TCRdb stores just in-frame clones and leaves some out. The data show 60,000 to 85,000 clones, 85% to 90% seen once. The sequencing input was peripheral blood. Receptors were obtained from a man between 50 and 59 years old with active COVID-19.

This clone was seen more than once but under ten times. The rearrangement links TRBV6-2 or TRBV6-3 to TRBJ1-3, with D unresolved. The CDR3 is made up of 13 amino acids. Germline V gene sequence: CDR1 MNHEY, CDR2 SVGEGT. V was shortened by 2 bases and J by 5 bases, with 7 bases between the two germline ends. The CDR3 sequence is CASSYDGRNTIYF. Here the CDR3 DNA reads TGTGCCAGCAGTTACGATGGGCGAAACACCATATATTTT.

V gene TRBV7-9 combines with J gene TRBJ1-4; 8 bases agree with TRBD1. The CDR3 sequence is 14 residues long. Germline V lookup: CDR1 SEHNR, CDR2 FQNEAQ (reference sequence). J was trimmed by 8 bases and V by 5 bases; bases with no gene match: 7. Here the CDR3 reads CASSTTGVKEKLFF. The CDR3 region has the DNA TGTGCCAGCAGCACGACAGGGGTAAAGGAAAAACTGTTTTTT. The variable domain in full, with the rest retrieved from reference TRBV7-9 and TRBJ1-4, is DTGVSQNPRHKITKRGQNVTFRCDPISEHNRLYWYRQTLGQGPEFLTYFQNEAQLEKSRLLSDRFSAERPKGSFSTLEIQRTEQGDSAMYLCASSTTGVKEKLFFGSGTQLSVL.

This clone was seen only once. The CDR3 is CASSTGVSYGYTF. Here the CDR3 DNA reads TGTGCCAGCAGTACCGGGGTGTCCTATGGCTACACCTTC. The chain is built from TRBV2 and TRBJ1-2, with D unclear. The ends were cut back, 5 bases at V and 4 bases at J, with 11 bases in the middle. Germline assignment: CDR1 SNHLY and CDR2 FYNNEI. The length of the CDR3 is 13 residues.

This chain uses TRBV7-2 with TRBJ2-3; D possibly corresponds to TRBD2 (5 bases). CDR3 length: 14 amino acids. The V and J ends lost 5 bases and 2 bases respectively, with 11 bases between them. Germline V gene lookup returns CDR1 SGHTA and CDR2 FQGNSA. CDR3 coding DNA: TGTGCCAGCAGCCCCTCGAGGGACACAGATACGCAGTATTTT. Protein: CASSPSRDTDTQYF.

This clone was seen once. The V call is TRBV6-5, the J call TRBJ1-5; 8 nucleotides line up with TRBD1. There are 16 residues in the CDR3. Trimming removed 4 bases from V and 6 bases from J; junction bases left unmatched: 11. Looked up from germline, CDR1 is MNHEY and CDR2 is SVGAGI. CDR3 DNA: TGTGCCAGCAGTTCAACAGGGACAGGAGCGAGTCAGCCCCAGCATTTT. Residues: CASSSTGTGASQPQHF.

The V gene is TRBV7-2, the J gene TRBJ2-7, with 8 positions matching TRBD1. The ends lost 1 base at V and 0 bases at J; junction bases unmatched: 11. CDR3 size: 18 residues. Germline CDR1 SGHTA, CDR2 FQGNSA. The CDR3 sequence is CASSLGRQGAISSYEQYF. In nucleotides, the CDR3 is TGTGCCAGCAGCTTAGGCCGGCAGGGGGCTATTAGCTCCTACGAGCAGTACTTC. Full variable domain (rest looked up from reference TRBV7-2 and TRBJ2-7): GAGVSQSPSNKVTEKGKDVELRCDPISGHTALYWYRQSLGQGLEFLIYFQGNSAPDKSGLPSDRFSAERTGGSVSTLTIQRTQQEDSAVYLCASSLGRQGAISSYEQYFGPGTRLTVT.

The rearrangement joins TRBV15 to TRBJ2-3; 9 bases align to TRBD2. The germline V gene encodes CDR1 LNHNV and CDR2 YYDKDF (reference sequence). The CDR3 is 18 residues long. With V trimmed by 0 bases and J by 2 bases, 9 bases remained unmatched. This CDR3 reads CATSRDMAIAGATDTQYF. CDR3 nucleotides: TGTGCCACCAGCAGAGATATGGCGATAGCGGGGGCCACAGATACGCAGTATTTT.

The chain uses TRBV6-4 and TRBJ2-3; tentatively, D is TRBD2 (7 bases). Looked up from germline, CDR1 is MRHNA and CDR2 is SNTAGT. V lost 0 bases, J lost 6 bases, and 10 bases lay in between. This CDR3 has 14 amino acids. CDR3 DNA sequence: TGTGCCAGCAGTGACTCGGGGGGGGCCGATACGCAGTATTTT. It yields the protein CASSDSGGADTQYF.

The CDR3 DNA is TGTGCCAGCAGCAGCAGACAGGAGCTTACCGGGGAGCTGTTTTTT. Translating gives CASSSRQELTGELFF. The rearrangement links TRBV9 to TRBJ2-2, with a tentative D call TRBD1 (6 bases). The CDR3 consists of 15 residues. From germline, CDR1 is SGDLS and CDR2 YYNGEE. V gave up 4 bases and J gave up 5 bases, with 15 bases separating them.

V and J are TRBV4-3 and TRBJ2-1; D is unclear. CDR3 size: 13 residues. Looked up from germline, CDR1 is LGHNA and CDR2 is YSLEER. V was shortened by 0 bases and J by 9 bases, with 9 bases between the two germline ends. The CDR3 DNA reads TGCGCCAGCAGCCAAGATGTTAAGAGTGAGCAGTTCTTC. Its translation is CASSQDVKSEQFF.

This clone has just a few counts. This chain connects TRBV5-1 to TRBJ2-2, with 10 nucleotides matching TRBD1. Germline CDR1 is SGHRS and CDR2 is YFSETQ. J gave up 2 bases and V 4 bases, and 8 bases lay outside the gene matches. The CDR3 loop spans 17 amino acids. CDR3 sequence: CASSQKRTGGNTGELFF. The CDR3 DNA reads TGCGCCAGCAGCCAAAAGCGGACAGGGGGAAACACCGGGGAGCTGTTTTTT. Using reference TRBV5-1 and TRBJ2-2 for the parts outside the CDR3, the full variable domain is KAGVTQTPRYLIKTRGQQVTLSCSPISGHRSVSWYQQTPGQGLQFLFEYFSETQRNKGNFPGRFSGRQFSNSRSEMNVSTLELGDSALYLCASSQKRTGGNTGELFFGEGSRLTVL.

This clone was counted once. The chain combines TRBV29-1 with TRBJ1-4; possible D gene TRBD1, 6 bases. Germline loops: CDR1 SQVTM, CDR2 ANQGSEA. Trimming shortened V by 6 bases and J by 5 bases, and 13 bases separated the two germline ends. This CDR3 is 13 amino acids long. In nucleotides, the CDR3 is TGCAGCGTGAGTGACAGGCCCAATGAAAAACTGTTTTTT. Translating gives CSVSDRPNEKLFF.

V and J are TRBV18 and TRBJ2-1; the match to TRBD2 covers 11 bases. Trimming cost V 4 bases and J 7 bases; bases outside gene matches: 6. The CDR3 runs 15 residues. The germline V gene encodes CDR1 KGHSH and CDR2 LQKENI. The CDR3 DNA reads as TGTGCCAGCTCACGCGTACTAGCGGGGGAGAATGAGCAGTTCTTC. It encodes CASSRVLAGENEQFF.

The V call is TRBV7-3, the J call TRBJ2-6, with TRBD1 as a possible D gene (5 bases). The CDR3 sequence is 16 residues long. V lost 5 bases and J lost 0, with 11 bases in between. Germline assignment: CDR1 SGHTA and CDR2 FQGTGA. The CDR3 DNA follows: TGTGCCAGCAGCCCAAGACAGAGCTCTGGGGCCAACGTCCTGACTTTC. Encoded protein: CASSPRQSSGANVLTF.

This sequence joins TRBV7-2 and TRBJ2-3, with TRBD2 matching 15 bases. CDR1 SGHTA and CDR2 FQGNSA come from the germline V gene. There are 16 residues in the CDR3. Losses at the gene ends were 5 bases for V and 8 bases for J; bases not matched to a gene: 8. This chain's CDR3 is CASSPQGLAGGGTQYF. CDR3 coding DNA: TGTGCCAGCAGCCCCCAGGGACTAGCGGGGGGAGGTACGCAGTATTTT.

The chain uses TRBV3-1 (or the pseudogene TRBV3-2) and TRBJ2-7; 11 bases map to TRBD2. Germline-derived CDR1 and CDR2 are LGHDT and YNNKEL (reference sequence). This CDR3 comprises 15 residues. The V and J ends lost 0 bases and 6 bases, in that order; junction bases with no gene match: 4. In DNA, the CDR3 is TGTGCCAGCAGCCAAGATACCGGACTAGCGGGCGAGCAGTACTTC. Its protein is CASSQDTGLAGEQYF.

This chain connects TRBV28 to TRBJ2-7; tentative D call: TRBD1 (6 bases). The CDR3 has 15 amino acids. Trimming removed 5 bases at V and 5 bases at J, with 19 bases between. CDR1 is MDHEN, CDR2 SYDVKM, per germline. CDR3 sequence reads: CASSQPTGLGHEQYF. CDR3 coding DNA: TGTGCCAGCAGTCAACCGACAGGACTGGGTCACGAGCAGTACTTC. Complete variable domain (other parts from reference TRBV28 and TRBJ2-7): DVKVTQSSRYLVKRTGEKVFLECVQDMDHENMFWYRQDPGLGLRLIYFSYDVKMKEKGDIPEGYSVSREKKERFSLILESASTNQTSMYLCASSQPTGLGHEQYFGPGTRLTVT.

V and J are TRBV12-3 or TRBV12-4 and TRBJ1-1; tentatively, D is TRBD1 (6 bases). V gave up 4 bases and J gave up 3 bases, with 9 bases separating them. The CDR3 spans 13 residues. DNA of the CDR3: TGTGCCAGCAGTTACGGACAGTACACTGAAGCTTTCTTT. Protein product: CASSYGQYTEAFF.

This chain links TRBV5-6 with TRBJ1-1; perhaps TRBD1 as D (5 bases). The CDR3 consists of 15 residues. Trimming left V 2 bases short and J 4 bases short, with 15 bases between. Per germline, CDR1 SGHDT and CDR2 YYEEEE. The CDR3 loop is CASSFAGLGRTEAFF. The CDR3 nucleotides read TGTGCCAGCAGCTTTGCAGGGTTAGGGCGCACTGAAGCTTTCTTT.

This chain links TRBV12-2 with TRBJ2-3; no check of the table's D call, TRBD2, against the DNA was made. TRBV12-2 is a listed pseudogene. The CDR3 sequence is 15 residues long. The CDR3 nucleotides are TGTGCAAGTCGCTCAGCGGGAGGCAGCACAGATACGCAGTATTTT. Its translation is CASRSAGGSTDTQYF.

The J gene is TRBJ2-1, the V gene TRBV7-9, with 9 bases matching TRBD2. The CDR3 runs 16 residues. Germline CDR1 reads SEHNR; CDR2 reads FQNEAQ (reference sequence). V was pared by 5 bases and J by 7 bases, with 12 bases of the junction left unmatched. The CDR3 region has the DNA TGTGCCAGCAGCACGACTAGCGGCTTTTCGGGGAATGAGCAGTTCTTC. It encodes CASSTTSGFSGNEQFF.

The J gene is TRBJ2-1, the V gene TRBV2, with unresolved D. Germline V gene lookup returns CDR1 SNHLY and CDR2 FYNNEI. V shed 5 bases and J shed 9 bases, with 14 bases lying between them. This CDR3 has 13 amino acids. CDR3 DNA sequence: TGTGCCAGCAGTACATCAAGGTCTAGTGAGCAGTTCTTC. Its protein is CASSTSRSSEQFF.

CDR3 amino acids: CASSFQRGYNEQFF. CDR3 in DNA: TGCGCCAGCAGCTTCCAGCGGGGTTACAATGAGCAGTTCTTC. The chain combines TRBV5-1 with TRBJ2-1, with 7 bases matching TRBD2. The CDR3 length is 14 residues. After removal of 2 bases from V and 4 bases from J, the junction contained 3 bases not matched to a gene. In germline, CDR1 is SGHRS, CDR2 YFSETQ.